One sample yielded the 19 T cell receptor beta chains listed below, sequenced in a study of CD8 T cells in ankylosing spondylitis. Study-level results: It appeared that ankylosing spondylitis blood was characterized by a TCR beta motif of fewer than 10 highly homologous variants.

TCRdb reanalysed the 5' RACE reads using MiXCR and keeps one entry per CDR3 protein. The data hold about 840,000 distinct CDR3 sequences, with 10% to 15% observed a single time. Their recognized antigens are unknown. The sequencing input was blood, either unsorted or a sorted T cell fraction (not recorded which). These receptor sequences come from a male donor with ankylosing spondylitis.

J is TRBJ2-7 and V is TRBV29-1, with D possibly being TRBD2 (6 bases). Trimming shortened V by 6 bases and J by 6 bases, and 18 bases separated the two germline ends. The CDR3 sequence is 13 residues long. The germline gives CDR1 SQVTM, CDR2 ANQGSEA. CDR3 loop: CSVLPGGTCEQYF. For the CDR3, the DNA is TGCAGCGTCCTACCCGGGGGAACCTGCGAGCAGTACTTC.

This clonotype was detected a few times. This chain links TRBV27 with TRBJ1-1, with TRBD1 matching over 8 bases. The CDR3 runs 14 residues. The J segment lost 1 base and the V segment lost 7 bases, leaving 5 bases of the junction unmatched. Germline V gene data show CDR1 as MNHEY and CDR2 as SMNVEV (reference sequence). The CDR3 nucleotides are TGTGCCAGCATGTTGGACAGGGAGAACACTGAAGCTTTCTTT. It codes for CASMLDRENTEAFF.

This clonotype occurred many times. CDR3 DNA: TGTGCCAGCAGCCCGGGACCCTATAACACCGGGGAGCTGTTTTTT. Residues: CASSPGPYNTGELFF. This rearrangement joins TRBV7-2 to TRBJ2-2, with D perhaps TRBD1 or TRBD2 (5 bases each). Germline CDR1 SGHTA, CDR2 FQGNSA. Between the trimmed V and J ends, which lost 5 bases and 2 bases, there was a span of 12 bases. This CDR3 region has 15 residues.

The rearrangement links TRBV28 to TRBJ2-7; 9 positions match TRBD1. V lost 6 bases, J lost 5 bases, and 8 bases stayed unmatched. Germline assignment: CDR1 MDHEN and CDR2 SYDVKM. This CDR3 region has 14 residues. The CDR3 reads CASRVQGADDEQYF. The CDR3 bases are TGTGCCAGCAGAGTACAGGGGGCAGATGACGAGCAGTACTTC.

This clonotype was seen at least ten times. The chain employs TRBV12-3 or TRBV12-4 and TRBJ1-6, with 7 positions matching TRBD1. The CDR3 runs 13 residues. With 7 bases clipped from V and 10 bases from J, the junction kept 7 bases outside the gene matches. CDR3 protein: CASTAGQESPLHF. DNA of the CDR3: TGTGCCAGCACCGCTGGACAGGAGTCACCCCTCCACTTT.

This clonotype has a handful of counts. V is TRBV9 and J is TRBJ1-2; D might be TRBD1 (5 bases). This CDR3 is built from 14 residues. In germline, CDR1 is SGDLS, CDR2 YYNGEE. Trimming left V 0 bases short and J 2 bases short, with 8 bases between. The CDR3 spells CASSVVPGNYGYTF. CDR3 in DNA: TGTGCCAGCAGCGTAGTCCCAGGGAACTATGGCTACACCTTC.

This clonotype was observed many times. The chain recombines TRBV20-1 with TRBJ1-1; 7 nucleotides match TRBD1. Germline lookup yields CDR1 DFQATT and CDR2 SNEGSKA (reference sequence). After removal of 0 bases from V and 3 bases from J, the junction contained 4 bases not matched to a gene. This CDR3 is 14 amino acids long. CDR3 region: CSARDLGQHTEAFF. CDR3 DNA sequence: TGCAGTGCTAGAGATCTGGGACAGCACACTGAAGCTTTCTTT.

This clonotype was seen only a few times. This chain uses TRBV10-3 with TRBJ1-3; a weak D match, TRBD1 (6 bases). V dropped 10 bases and J dropped 0 bases, with 19 bases sitting between them. The CDR3 is 16 residues long. CDR1 and CDR2 (germline): ENHRY, SYGVKD. CDR3 bases: TGTGCCACCATTCGGGACATACGACTCTCTGGAAACACCATATATTTT. It translates to CATIRDIRLSGNTIYF.

DNA of the CDR3: TGCGCCAGCAGCCCAATTAGCGGGGGGGCTGGGAATGAGCAGTTCTTC. It is translated as CASSPISGGAGNEQFF. This sequence joins TRBV4-1 and TRBJ2-1; 11 bases are a match to TRBD2. CDR3 length: 16 amino acids. Trimming took 4 bases from V and 7 from J; bases not matched to a gene: 9. Germline V gene lookup returns CDR1 MGHRA and CDR2 YSYEKL.

The CDR3 DNA sequence: TGTGCCACATCGAGGGGAAGTAACGAGCAGTACTTC. This encodes CATSRGSNEQYF. The chain combines TRBV25-1 with TRBJ2-7; TRBD1 or TRBD2 may be the D gene (5 bases each). This CDR3 spans 12 amino acids. Trimming left V 10 bases short and J 5 bases short, with 15 bases between. CDR1 and CDR2 (germline): MGHDK, SYGVNS.

This clonotype was counted ten times or more. J is TRBJ1-2 and V is TRBV12-3 or TRBV12-4; maybe TRBD1 (5 bases). The CDR3 extends over 14 amino acids. Trimming took 6 bases from V and 7 from J, leaving 18 bases between them. In nucleotides, the CDR3 is TGTGCCAGCAGCTTAAACTCCGGGACCGGTGGCTACACCTTC. This codes for CASSLNSGTGGYTF.

At least ten counts were recorded for this clonotype. The chain has TRBV12-3 or TRBV12-4 and TRBJ1-2, with 7 positions matching TRBD1. The CDR3 runs to 15 residues. The junction had 7 bases not matched to a gene; V was cut back by 5 bases and J by 1 base. CDR3: CASSPAGTVNYGYTF. DNA for the CDR3: TGTGCCAGCAGTCCTGCCGGGACAGTTAACTATGGCTACACCTTC.

This clonotype was counted only a few times. This rearrangement joins TRBV20-1 to TRBJ2-7, with D unclear. Trimming shortened V by 3 bases and J by 0 bases, and 12 bases separated the two germline ends. CDR1 is DFQATT, CDR2 SNEGSKA, per germline (reference sequence). This CDR3 contains 14 residues. CDR3 in DNA: TGCAGTGCTAGTGGTGGGCAGAGCTCCTACGAGCAGTACTTC. It translates to CSASGGQSSYEQYF.

CDR3 sequence reads: CASFPTSGKEDEQYF. The CDR3 nucleotides are TGTGCCAGCTTCCCCACTAGCGGGAAAGAGGACGAGCAGTACTTC. The chain carries TRBV21-1 and TRBJ2-7; the D call of TRBD2 is as the table states it, not checked on the DNA. TRBV21-1 is classified as a pseudogene. CDR3 length: 15 amino acids.

In its sample, this clonotype was seen a few times. V gene TRBV4-3 combines with J gene TRBJ2-3, with TRBD2 as a possible D gene (5 bases). The CDR3 loop spans 18 amino acids. Germline lookup yields CDR1 LGHNA and CDR2 YSLEER. Trimming cost V 2 bases and J 0 bases, with 18 bases left between them. The CDR3 region is CASSQQADFPLSTDTQYF. The CDR3 region has the DNA TGCGCCAGCAGCCAACAAGCGGACTTCCCGCTAAGCACAGATACGCAGTATTTT.

This chain links TRBV20-1 with TRBJ1-2; D call uncertain. Germline CDR1 is DFQATT and CDR2 is SNEGSKA (reference sequence). The CDR3 is 13 residues long. The V end was cut by 2 bases, the J end by 5 bases, with 12 bases between. CDR3 protein: CSARRFGSYGYTF. For the CDR3, the DNA is TGCAGTGCTAGACGGTTCGGGTCGTATGGCTACACCTTC.

This chain uses TRBV20-1 with TRBJ2-1, with D maybe TRBD2 (6 bases). Germline V gives CDR1 DFQATT, CDR2 SNEGSKA (reference sequence). V was cut by 1 base and J by 6 bases, with 13 bases left in between. This CDR3 is built from 14 residues. The CDR3 protein is CSARGDSGSNEQFF. The CDR3 DNA reads as TGCAGTGCTAGAGGGGACTCCGGGTCCAATGAGCAGTTCTTC.

This clonotype occurred a few times. The rearrangement joins TRBV10-3 to TRBJ1-2; D is possibly TRBD1 (6 bases). V was shortened by 3 bases and J by 3 bases, with 8 bases between the two germline ends. The CDR3 is made up of 13 amino acids. CDR1 and CDR2 from the germline V gene are ENHRY and SYGVKD. CDR3 sequence (DNA): TGTGCCATCAGTGATAACAGGGACTATGGCTACACCTTC. This translates into CAISDNRDYGYTF.

The chain carries TRBV5-6 and TRBJ2-7; 9 bases agree with TRBD1. The V segment lost 3 bases and the J segment 3 bases; nucleotides outside the gene matches: 13. From germline, CDR1 is SGHDT and CDR2 YYEEEE. The CDR3 consists of 17 residues. The CDR3 loop reads CASSSGGNGDRDYEQYF. The CDR3 coding sequence is TGTGCCAGCAGCTCGGGGGGAAACGGGGACAGGGACTACGAGCAGTACTTC.